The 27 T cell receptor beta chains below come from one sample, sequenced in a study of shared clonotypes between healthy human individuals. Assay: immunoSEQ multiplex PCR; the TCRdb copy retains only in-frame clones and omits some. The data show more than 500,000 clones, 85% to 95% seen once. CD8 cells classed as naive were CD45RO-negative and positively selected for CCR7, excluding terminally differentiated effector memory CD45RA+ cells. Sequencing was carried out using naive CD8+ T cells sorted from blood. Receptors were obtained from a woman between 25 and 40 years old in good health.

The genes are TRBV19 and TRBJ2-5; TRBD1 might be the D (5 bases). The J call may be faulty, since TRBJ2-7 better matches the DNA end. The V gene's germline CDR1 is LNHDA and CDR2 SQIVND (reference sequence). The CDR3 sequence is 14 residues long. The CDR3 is CASSIIPGTYEQYF. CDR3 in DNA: TGTGCCAGTAGTATCATTCCAGGGACCTACGAGCAGTACTTC.

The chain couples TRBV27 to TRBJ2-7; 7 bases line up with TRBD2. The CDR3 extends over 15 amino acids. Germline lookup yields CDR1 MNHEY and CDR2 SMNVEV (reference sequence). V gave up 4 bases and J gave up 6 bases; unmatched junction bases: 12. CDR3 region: CASSSHASGSGEQYF. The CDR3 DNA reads TGTGCCAGCAGTTCTCATGCTAGCGGATCTGGCGAGCAGTACTTC.

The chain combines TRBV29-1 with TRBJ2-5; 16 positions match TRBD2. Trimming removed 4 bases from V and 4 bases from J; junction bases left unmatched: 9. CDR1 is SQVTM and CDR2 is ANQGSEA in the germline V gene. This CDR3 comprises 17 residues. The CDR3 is CSVAGTSGRAHPETQYF. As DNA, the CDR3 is TGCAGCGTTGCGGGGACTAGCGGGAGGGCTCACCCAGAGACCCAGTACTTC.

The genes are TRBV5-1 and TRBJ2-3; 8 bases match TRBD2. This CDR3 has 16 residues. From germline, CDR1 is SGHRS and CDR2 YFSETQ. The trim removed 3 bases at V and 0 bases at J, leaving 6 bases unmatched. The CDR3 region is CASSSPRGGSTDTQYF. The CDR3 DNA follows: TGCGCCAGCAGCTCACCCCGGGGGGGTAGCACAGATACGCAGTATTTT.

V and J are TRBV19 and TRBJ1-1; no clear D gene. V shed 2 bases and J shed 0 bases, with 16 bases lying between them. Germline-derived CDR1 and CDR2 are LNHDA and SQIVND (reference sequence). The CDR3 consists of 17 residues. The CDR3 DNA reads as TGTGCCAGTAGTATAAAAAAGGGTCTTATAATGAACACTGAAGCTTTCTTT. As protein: CASSIKKGLIMNTEAFF.

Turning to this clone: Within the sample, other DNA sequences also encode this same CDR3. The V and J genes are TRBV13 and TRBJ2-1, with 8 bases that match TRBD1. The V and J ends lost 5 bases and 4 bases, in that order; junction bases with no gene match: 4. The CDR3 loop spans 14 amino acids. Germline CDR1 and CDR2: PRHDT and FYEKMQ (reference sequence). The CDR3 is CASSPRQGYNEQFF. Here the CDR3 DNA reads TGTGCCAGCAGCCCGAGACAGGGGTACAATGAGCAGTTCTTC.

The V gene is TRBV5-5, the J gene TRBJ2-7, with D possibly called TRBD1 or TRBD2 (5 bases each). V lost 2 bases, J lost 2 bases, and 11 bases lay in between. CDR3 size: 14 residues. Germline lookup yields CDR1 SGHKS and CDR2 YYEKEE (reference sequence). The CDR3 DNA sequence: TGTGCCAGCAGCTTCGGGACGGAACCCTACGAGCAGTACTTC. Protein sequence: CASSFGTEPYEQYF.

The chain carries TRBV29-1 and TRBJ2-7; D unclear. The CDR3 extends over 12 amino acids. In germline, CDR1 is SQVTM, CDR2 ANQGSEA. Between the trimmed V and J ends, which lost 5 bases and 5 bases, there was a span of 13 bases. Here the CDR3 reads CSVLPPGHEQYF. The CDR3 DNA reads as TGCAGCGTTCTCCCTCCCGGTCACGAGCAGTACTTC.

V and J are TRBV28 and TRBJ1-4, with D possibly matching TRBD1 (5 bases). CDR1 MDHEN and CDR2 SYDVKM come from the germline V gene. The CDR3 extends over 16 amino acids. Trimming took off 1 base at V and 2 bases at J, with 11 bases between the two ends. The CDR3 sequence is CASSLSSAGTNEKLFF. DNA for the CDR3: TGTGCCAGCAGTTTATCCTCGGCAGGGACTAATGAAAAACTGTTTTTT.

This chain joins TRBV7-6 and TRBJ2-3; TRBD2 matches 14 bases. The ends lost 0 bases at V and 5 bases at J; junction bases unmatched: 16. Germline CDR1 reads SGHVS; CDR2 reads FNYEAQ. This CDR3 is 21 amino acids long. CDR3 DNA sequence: TGTGCCAGCAGCTTAGCGCAACCGGGACTAGCGGGAGACAGGGTCGGAGATACGCAGTATTTT. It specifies CASSLAQPGLAGDRVGDTQYF.

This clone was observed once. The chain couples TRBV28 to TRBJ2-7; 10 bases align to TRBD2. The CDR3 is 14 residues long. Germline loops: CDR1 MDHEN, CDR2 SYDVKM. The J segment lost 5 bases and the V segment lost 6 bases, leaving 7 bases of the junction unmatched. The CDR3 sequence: CASSPAGTSDEQYF. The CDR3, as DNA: TGTGCCAGCAGCCCCGCCGGGACTAGCGACGAGCAGTACTTC.

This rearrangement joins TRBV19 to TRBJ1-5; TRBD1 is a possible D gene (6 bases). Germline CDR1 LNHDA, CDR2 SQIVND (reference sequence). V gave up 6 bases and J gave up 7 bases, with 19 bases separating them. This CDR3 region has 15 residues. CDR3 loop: CASRAWGARDQPQHF. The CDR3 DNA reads TGTGCCAGTAGGGCCTGGGGGGCCCGGGACCAGCCCCAGCATTTT.

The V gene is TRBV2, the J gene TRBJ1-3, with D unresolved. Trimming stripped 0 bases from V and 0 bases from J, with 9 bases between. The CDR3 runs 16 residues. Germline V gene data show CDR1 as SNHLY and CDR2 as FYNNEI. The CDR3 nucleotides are TGTGCCAGCAGTGAAGCGAGGATTATCTCTGGAAACACCATATATTTT. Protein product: CASSEARIISGNTIYF.

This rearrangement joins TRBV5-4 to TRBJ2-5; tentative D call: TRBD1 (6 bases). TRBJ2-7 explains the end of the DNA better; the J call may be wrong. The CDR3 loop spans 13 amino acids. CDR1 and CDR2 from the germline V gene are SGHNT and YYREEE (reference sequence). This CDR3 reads CASSLTGSNEQYF. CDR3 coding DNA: TGTGCCAGCAGCTTGACAGGGAGTAACGAGCAGTACTTC.

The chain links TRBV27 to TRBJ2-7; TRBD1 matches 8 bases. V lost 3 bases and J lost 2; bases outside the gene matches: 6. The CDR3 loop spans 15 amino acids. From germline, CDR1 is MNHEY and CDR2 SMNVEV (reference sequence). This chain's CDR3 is CASSLGDRGTYEQYF. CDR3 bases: TGTGCCAGCAGTTTGGGAGACAGGGGAACCTACGAGCAGTACTTC.

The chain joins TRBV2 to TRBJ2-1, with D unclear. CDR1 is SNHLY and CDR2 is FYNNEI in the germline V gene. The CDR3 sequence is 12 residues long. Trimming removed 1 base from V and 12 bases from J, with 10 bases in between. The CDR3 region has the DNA TGTGCCAGCAGTGAAGAGTGGGCAGGGCAGTTCTTC. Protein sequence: CASSEEWAGQFF.

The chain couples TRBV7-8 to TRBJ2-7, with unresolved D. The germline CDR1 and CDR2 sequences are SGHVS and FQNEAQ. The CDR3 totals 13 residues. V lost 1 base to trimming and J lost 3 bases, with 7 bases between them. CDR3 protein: CASSLVDDYEQYF. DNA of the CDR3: TGTGCCAGCAGCTTAGTGGACGACTACGAGCAGTACTTC.

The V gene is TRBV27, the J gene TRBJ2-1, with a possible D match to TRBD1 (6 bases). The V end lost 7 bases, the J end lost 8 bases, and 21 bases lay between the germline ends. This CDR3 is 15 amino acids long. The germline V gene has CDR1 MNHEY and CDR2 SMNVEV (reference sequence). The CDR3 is CASIRTAYIVDEQFF. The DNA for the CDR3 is TGTGCCAGCATACGGACAGCCTACATTGTTGATGAGCAGTTCTTC.

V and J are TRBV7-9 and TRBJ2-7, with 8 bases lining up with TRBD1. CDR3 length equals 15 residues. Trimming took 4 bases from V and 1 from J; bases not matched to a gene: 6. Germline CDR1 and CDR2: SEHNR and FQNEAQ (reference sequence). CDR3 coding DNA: TGTGCCAGCAGCTCGGGGGACAGGTTGTCCTACGAGCAGTACTTC. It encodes CASSSGDRLSYEQYF.

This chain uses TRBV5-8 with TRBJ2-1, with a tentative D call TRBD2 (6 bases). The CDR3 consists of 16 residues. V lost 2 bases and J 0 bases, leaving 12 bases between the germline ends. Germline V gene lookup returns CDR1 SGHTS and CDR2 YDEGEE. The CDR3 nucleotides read TGTGCCAGCAGCTTAACCGGGACTTACTCCTACAATGAGCAGTTCTTC. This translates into CASSLTGTYSYNEQFF.

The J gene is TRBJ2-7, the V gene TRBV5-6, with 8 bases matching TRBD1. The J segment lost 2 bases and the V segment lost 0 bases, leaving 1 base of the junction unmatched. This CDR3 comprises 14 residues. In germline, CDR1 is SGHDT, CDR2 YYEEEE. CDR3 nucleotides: TGTGCCAGCAGCTTGGGGGACAGGACCTACGAGCAGTACTTC. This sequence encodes CASSLGDRTYEQYF.

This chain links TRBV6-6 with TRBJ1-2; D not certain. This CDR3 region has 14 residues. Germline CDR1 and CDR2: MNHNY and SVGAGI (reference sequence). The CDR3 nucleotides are TGTGCAACCGGATGGCTCTTATCTAACTATGGCTACACCTTC. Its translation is CATGWLLSNYGYTF.

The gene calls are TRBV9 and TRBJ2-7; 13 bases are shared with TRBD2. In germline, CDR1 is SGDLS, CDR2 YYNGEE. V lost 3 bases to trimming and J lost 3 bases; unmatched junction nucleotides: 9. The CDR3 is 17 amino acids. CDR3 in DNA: TGTGCCAGCAGCGCCAACCCGGGGACTAGCGGGAACTACGAGCAGTACTTC. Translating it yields CASSANPGTSGNYEQYF. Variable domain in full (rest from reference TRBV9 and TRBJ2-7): DSGVTQTPKHLITATGQRVTLRCSPRSGDLSVYWYQQSLDQGLQFLIQYYNGEERAKGNILERFSAQQFPDLHSELNLSSLELGDSALYFCASSANPGTSGNYEQYFGPGTRLTVT.

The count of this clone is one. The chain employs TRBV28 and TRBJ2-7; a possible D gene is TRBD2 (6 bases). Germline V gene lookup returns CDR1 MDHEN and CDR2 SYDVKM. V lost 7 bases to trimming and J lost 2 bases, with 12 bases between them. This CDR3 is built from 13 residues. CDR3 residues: CASKGLSTYEQYF. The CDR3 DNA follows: TGTGCCAGCAAGGGACTTTCCACCTACGAGCAGTACTTC.

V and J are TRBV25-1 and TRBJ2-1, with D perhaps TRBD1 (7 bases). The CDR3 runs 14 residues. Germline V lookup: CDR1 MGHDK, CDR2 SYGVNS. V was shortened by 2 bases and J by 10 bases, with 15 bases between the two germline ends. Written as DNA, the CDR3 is TGTGCCAGCAGTGAAGTAGGAGGGGGCGAAGAGCAGTTCTTC. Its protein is CASSEVGGGEEQFF.

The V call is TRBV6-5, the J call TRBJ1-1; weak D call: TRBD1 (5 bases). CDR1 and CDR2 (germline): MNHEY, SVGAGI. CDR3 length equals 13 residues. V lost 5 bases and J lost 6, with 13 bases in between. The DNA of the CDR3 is TGTGCCAGCAGTGCCCAAACAGGCGCTGAAGCTTTCTTT. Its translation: CASSAQTGAEAFF.

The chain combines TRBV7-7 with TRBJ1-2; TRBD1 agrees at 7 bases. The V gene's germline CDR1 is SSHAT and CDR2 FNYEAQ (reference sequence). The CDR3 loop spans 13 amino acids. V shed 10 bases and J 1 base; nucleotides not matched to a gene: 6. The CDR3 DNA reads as TGTGCCAACCTGACAGGGTTTAACTATGGCTACACCTTC. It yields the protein CANLTGFNYGYTF.